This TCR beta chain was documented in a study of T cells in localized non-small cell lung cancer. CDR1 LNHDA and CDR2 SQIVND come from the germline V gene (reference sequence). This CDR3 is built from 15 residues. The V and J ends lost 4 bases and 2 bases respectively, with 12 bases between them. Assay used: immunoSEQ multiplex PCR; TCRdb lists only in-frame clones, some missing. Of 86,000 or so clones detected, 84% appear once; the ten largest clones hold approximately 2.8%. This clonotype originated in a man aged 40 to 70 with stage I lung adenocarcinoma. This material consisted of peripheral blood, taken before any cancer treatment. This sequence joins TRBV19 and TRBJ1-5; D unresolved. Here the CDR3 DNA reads TGTGCCAGTAGTACCTTGGACGGGCGCAATCAGCCCCAGCATTTT. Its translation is CASSTLDGRNQPQHF.